Listed below are T cell receptor beta chains from one sample, sequenced in a study of CD8+ T cells in alopecia areata. The method was immunoSEQ multiplex PCR; TCRdb's version includes in-frame clones alone and lacks a portion of them. Of about 190,000 clones listed, roughly 62% are singletons. The sample consisted of CD8+ T cells sorted from blood, taken at week 24, from a patient treated with tofacitinib. The source is a human donor with alopecia areata. Each CDR3 is given with its conserved first and last residue. A D gene is named only where the DNA matches it firmly. Clone size is not always given. Where it is, it says once, few, many or a class for expanded clones.

CDR3: CVMVNTEAFF
DNA: TGCGTAATGGTGAACACTGAAGCTTTCTTT
J: TRBJ1-1
size: once
V: TRBV30
D: NA

CDR3: CASRGDSYNEQFF
DNA: TGTGCCAGCAGGGGGGACTCTTACAATGAGCAGTTCTTC
J: TRBJ2-1
size: NA
V: TRBV4-2
D: NA

CDR3: CSVKGSGGGYTF
DNA: TGCAGCGTCAAGGGATCCGGGGGAGGCTACACCTTC
J: TRBJ1-2
size: few
V: TRBV29-1
D: NA

CDR3: CASSFTDTDTQYF
DNA: TGTGCCAGCAGCTTCACTGACACAGATACGCAGTATTTT
J: TRBJ2-3
size: NA
V: TRBV5-6
D: NA

CDR3: CASSPAGYSNQPQHF
DNA: TGTGCCAGCAGCCCGGCGGGTTATAGCAATCAGCCCCAGCATTTT
J: TRBJ1-5
size: NA
V: TRBV5-6
D: NA

CDR3: CSVGDRNSNQPQHF
DNA: TGCAGCGTTGGGGACAGAAATAGCAATCAGCCCCAGCATTTT
J: TRBJ1-5
size: few
V: TRBV29-1
D: TRBD1

CDR3: CASSLVEGGNTEAFF
DNA: TGTGCCAGCAGCCTGGTGGAGGGCGGAAACACTGAAGCTTTCTTT
J: TRBJ1-1
size: NA
V: TRBV13
D: NA

CDR3: CASSLTDGKEYF
DNA: TGTGCCAGCAGCTTGACCGATGGGAAGGAGTACTTC
J: TRBJ2-7
size: NA
V: TRBV5-6
D: NA

CDR3: CASSQLGFEQFF
DNA: TGCGCCAGCAGCCAGCTTGGATTTGAACAGTTCTTC
J: TRBJ2-1
size: NA
V: TRBV4-1
D: NA

CDR3: CSVQGDEAFF
DNA: TGCAGCGTACAGGGAGATGAAGCTTTCTTT
J: TRBJ1-1
size: few
V: TRBV29-1
D: NA